This TCR beta chain was observed in a study of blood T cell repertoires in COVID-19. Study overall: Sites across the United States, Italy and Spain contributed samples from acute and convalescent COVID-19. From T cells, B-cell-depleted T cells, or PBMCs came the material, which was cDNA or gDNA.

CDR3 length equals 14 residues. Trimming took 6 bases from V and 10 from J, leaving 19 bases between them. Germline-derived CDR1 and CDR2 are KGHSH and LQKENI. Original analysis: By means of reference gene primer amplification, nucleated cell counts were estimated. Here immunoSEQ multiplex PCR was the method, and the copy in TCRdb shows in-frame clones only, minus some. V and J calls and clone size are those listed in that table; D and trimming were worked out from the DNA. The sample records 210,000 or so clones, around four fifths being singletons. This clone was recorded only once. Sequencing used peripheral blood. The source is a woman aged 80 or over with active or convalescent COVID-19. The genes are TRBV18 and TRBJ2-1; possible D gene TRBD2, 6 bases. The DNA of the CDR3 is TGTGCCAGCTCCCAAGGGGCGGGGCCCCTGGAGCAGTTCTTC. It codes for CASSQGAGPLEQFF.